The 9 T cell receptor beta chains reported below all come from one sample, sequenced in a study of blood T cell repertoires in COVID-19. Measured with immunoSEQ multiplex PCR; TCRdb has only the in-frame clones, and not every one. The profile shows about 200,000 clones, roughly three quarters of them singletons. Sequencing was done on a sample of peripheral blood. The source of these receptors is a middle-aged woman with COVID-19, enrolled during active disease.

This chain connects TRBV11-2 to TRBJ2-2; TRBD1 might be the D (5 bases). V shed 1 base and J shed 8 bases, with 14 bases lying between them. Looked up from germline, CDR1 is SGHAT and CDR2 is FQNNGV. The CDR3 contains 15 residues. The CDR3 nucleotides are TGTGCCAGCAGCTTAGTAGGCAGGGCGGCGGGGGAGCTGTTTTTT. This translates into CASSLVGRAAGELFF.

The V and J genes are TRBV5-1 and TRBJ2-1; D gene uncertain. The CDR3 length is 16 residues. The ends were cut back, 3 bases at V and 4 bases at J, with 17 bases in the middle. The germline CDR1 and CDR2 sequences are SGHRS and YFSETQ. CDR3 residues: CASSSLFILNYNEQFF. CDR3 in DNA: TGCGCCAGCAGCTCCCTATTTATTCTTAATTACAATGAGCAGTTCTTC.

The genes are TRBV5-4 and TRBJ2-1, with D possibly matching TRBD2 (5 bases). This CDR3 region has 13 residues. V was cut by 2 bases and J by 9 bases, with 12 bases left in between. CDR1 is SGHNT, CDR2 YYREEE, per germline (reference sequence). CDR3 coding DNA: TGTGCCAGCAGCTTACTAGGGAGTGGTGAGCAGTTCTTC. Its protein is CASSLLGSGEQFF.

This chain connects TRBV2 to TRBJ1-1; no clear D. Germline CDR1 and CDR2: SNHLY and FYNNEI. V was clipped by 6 bases and J by 0 bases, with 8 bases between them. The CDR3 length is 13 residues. Written as DNA, the CDR3 is TGTGCCAGCAGACGAGAGATGAACACTGAAGCTTTCTTT. Its translation is CASRREMNTEAFF.

This chain uses TRBV6-5 with TRBJ1-3, with D possibly matching TRBD1 (5 bases). The ends were cut back, 11 bases at V and 1 base at J, with 15 bases in the middle. Germline V lookup: CDR1 MNHEY, CDR2 SVGAGI. CDR3 length: 14 residues. CDR3 in DNA: TGTGCCGTAGGGGCAGGATCGTCTGGAAACACCATATATTTT. It codes for CAVGAGSSGNTIYF.

This clone occurred a few times. This chain uses TRBV30 with TRBJ1-2; D not certain. V lost 5 bases and J lost 2, with 9 bases in between. CDR3 length: 12 amino acids. CDR1 and CDR2 (germline): GTSNPN, SVGIG (reference sequence). The CDR3 nucleotides are TGTGCCTGGGGCGACGGGAACTATGGCTACACCTTC. It encodes CAWGDGNYGYTF.

The V gene is TRBV5-5, the J gene TRBJ1-1, with 8 bases lining up with TRBD1. Germline V gives CDR1 SGHKS, CDR2 YYEKEE (reference sequence). The CDR3 is 14 amino acids. Trimming took 2 bases from V and 5 from J; bases not matched to a gene: 5. For the CDR3, the DNA is TGTGCCAGCAGCTTCACAGGGGGGGGAACTGAAGCTTTCTTT. Its translation is CASSFTGGGTEAFF. Full variable domain (missing parts from reference TRBV5-5 and TRBJ1-1): DAGVTQSPTHLIKTRGQQVTLRCSPISGHKSVSWYQQVLGQGPQFIFQYYEKEERGRGNFPDRFSARQFPNYSSELNVNALLLGDSALYLCASSFTGGGTEAFFGQGTRLTVV.

This clone rates as medium-sized. This rearrangement joins TRBV30 to TRBJ2-1; D is unclear. V was clipped by 1 base and J by 6 bases, with 7 bases between them. This CDR3 is 12 amino acids long. The germline CDR1 and CDR2 sequences are GTSNPN and SVGIG (reference sequence). This chain's CDR3 is CAWSANFNEQFF. The CDR3 region has the DNA TGTGCCTGGAGTGCCAACTTCAATGAGCAGTTCTTC.

This clone has more than one count but fewer than ten. At one end the junction does not follow the germline gene, possibly because of a read error. CDR3 nucleotides: TGTGCCAGCAGCCTCGGACAAAGGGGGTACAGTGAGCAGTTCTTC. Protein sequence: CASSLGQRGYSEQFF. The chain uses TRBV11-2 and TRBJ2-1; a weak D match, TRBD1 (6 bases). The CDR3 runs 15 residues. The germline V gene has CDR1 SGHAT and CDR2 FQNNGV. Based on the CDR3 plus reference TRBV11-2 and TRBJ2-1, the full variable domain is EAGVAQSPRYKIIEKRQSVAFWCNPISGHATLYWYQQILGQGPKLLIQFQNNGVVDDSQLPKDRFSAERLKGVDSTLKIQPAKLEDSAVYLCASSLGQRGYSEQFFGPGTRLTVL.